The clone carrying this T cell receptor beta chain was recorded a few times. This entry belongs to a study of cytomegalovirus exposure and HLA in healthy donors. Whole-study context: The 100 million to 140 million unique TCR beta sequences, from 150 million to 200 million T cells, were found by an earlier analysis.

Use of 60 Vbeta and 13 Jbeta primers characterized the PCR. The table came from immunoSEQ multiplex PCR; TCRdb's copy has only in-frame clones and leaves some out. The table records tens of thousands of clones, about 70% of them present only once. The CDR3 extends over 13 amino acids. The J segment lost 6 bases and the V segment lost 4 bases, leaving 3 bases of the junction unmatched. The germline V gene has CDR1 SGHVS and CDR2 FQNEAQ. The gene calls are TRBV7-8 and TRBJ2-7; 10 bases are shared with TRBD2. This receptor was taken from a woman aged 45-60 years in good health and CMV-seropositive. The sequencing input was PBMCs. CDR3 DNA: TGTGCCAGCAGCTCGGGACTAGCGAGCGAGCAGTACTTC. This gives the protein CASSSGLASEQYF.